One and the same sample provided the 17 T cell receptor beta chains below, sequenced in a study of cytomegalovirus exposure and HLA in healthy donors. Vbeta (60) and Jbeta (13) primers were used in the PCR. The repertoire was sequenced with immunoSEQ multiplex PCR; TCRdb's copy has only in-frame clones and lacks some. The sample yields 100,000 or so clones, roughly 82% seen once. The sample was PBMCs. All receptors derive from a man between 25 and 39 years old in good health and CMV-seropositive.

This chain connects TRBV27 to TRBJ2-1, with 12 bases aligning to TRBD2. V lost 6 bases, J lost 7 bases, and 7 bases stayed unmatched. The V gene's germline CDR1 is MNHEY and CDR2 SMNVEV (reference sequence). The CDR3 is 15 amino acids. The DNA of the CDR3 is TGTGCCAGCAGCCCTGGACTAGCGGGAAAGAATGAGCAGTTCTTC. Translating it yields CASSPGLAGKNEQFF.

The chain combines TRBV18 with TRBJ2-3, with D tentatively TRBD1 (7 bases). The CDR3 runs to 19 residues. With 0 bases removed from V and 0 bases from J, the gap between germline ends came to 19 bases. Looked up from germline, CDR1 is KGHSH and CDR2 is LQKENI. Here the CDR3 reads CASSPPRGGGKGSTDTQYF. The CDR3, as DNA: TGTGCCAGCTCACCACCACGAGGAGGGGGCAAGGGGAGCACAGATACGCAGTATTTT.

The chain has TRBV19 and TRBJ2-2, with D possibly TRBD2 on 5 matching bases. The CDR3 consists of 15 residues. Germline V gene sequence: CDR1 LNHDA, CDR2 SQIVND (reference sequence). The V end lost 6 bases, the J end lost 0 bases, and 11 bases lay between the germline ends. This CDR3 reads CASRTVGANTGELFF. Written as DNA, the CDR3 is TGTGCCAGTAGAACGGTCGGGGCGAACACCGGGGAGCTGTTTTTT.

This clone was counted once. The CDR3 nucleotides read TGCGCCAGCAGCTTGGCCGCGGGGAGATCCTACAATGAGCAGTTCTTC. It is translated as CASSLAAGRSYNEQFF. The chain carries TRBV5-1 and TRBJ2-1, with TRBD2 as a possible D gene (6 bases). The CDR3 has 16 residues. V shed 0 bases and J shed 1 base, with 11 bases lying between them. Looked up from germline, CDR1 is SGHRS and CDR2 is YFSETQ.

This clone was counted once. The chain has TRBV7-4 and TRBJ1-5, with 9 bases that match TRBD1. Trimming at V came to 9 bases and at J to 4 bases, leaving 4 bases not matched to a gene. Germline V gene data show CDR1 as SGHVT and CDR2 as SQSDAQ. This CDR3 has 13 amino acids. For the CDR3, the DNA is TGTGCCAGGGACAGGGGTTATAATCAGCCCCAGCATTTT. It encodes CARDRGYNQPQHF.

CDR3 nucleotide sequence: TGTGCCAGCAGAACAGGGGGAAAGAACACTGAAGCTTTCTTT. Protein sequence: CASRTGGKNTEAFF. The rearrangement uses TRBV28 and TRBJ1-1; the match to TRBD1 covers 8 bases. The length of the CDR3 is 14 residues. From germline, CDR1 is MDHEN and CDR2 SYDVKM. V dropped 6 bases and J dropped 1; count of bases not matched to a gene: 4.

CDR3 sequence reads: CASSYTANSPLHF. In DNA, the CDR3 is TGTGCCAGCAGTTACACTGCTAATTCACCCCTCCACTTT. V gene TRBV6-6 combines with J gene TRBJ1-6, with D unresolved. Between the trimmed V and J ends, which lost 2 bases and 6 bases, there was a span of 5 bases. This CDR3 is built from 13 residues. CDR1 is MNHNY and CDR2 is SVGAGI in the germline V gene (reference sequence).

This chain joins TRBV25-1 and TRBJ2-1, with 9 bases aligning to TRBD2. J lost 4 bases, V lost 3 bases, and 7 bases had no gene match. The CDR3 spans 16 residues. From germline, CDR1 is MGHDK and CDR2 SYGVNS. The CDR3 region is CASSDRWTSAYNEQFF. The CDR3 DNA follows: TGTGCCAGCAGTGATCGTTGGACTAGCGCGTACAATGAGCAGTTCTTC. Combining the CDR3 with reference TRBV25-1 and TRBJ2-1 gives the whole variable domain EADIYQTPRYLVIGTGKKITLECSQTMGHDKMYWYQQDPGMELHLIHYSYGVNSTEKGDLSSESTVSRIRTEHFPLTLESARPSHTSQYLCASSDRWTSAYNEQFFGPGTRLTVL.

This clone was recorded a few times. The CDR3 sequence: CASSLLTGRNTIYF. The CDR3 DNA reads TGTGCCAGCAGCTTACTCACAGGGCGAAACACCATATATTTT. This chain connects TRBV7-8 to TRBJ1-3, with a possible D match to TRBD1 (6 bases). The germline V gene has CDR1 SGHVS and CDR2 FQNEAQ. The germline V and J ends were trimmed by 2 bases and 5 bases, with 10 bases remaining between them. The CDR3 is made up of 14 amino acids.

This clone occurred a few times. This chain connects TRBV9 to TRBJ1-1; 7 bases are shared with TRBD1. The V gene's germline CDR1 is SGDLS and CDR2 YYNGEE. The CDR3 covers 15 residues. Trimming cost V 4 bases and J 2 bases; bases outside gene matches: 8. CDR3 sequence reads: CASSPVGQANTEAFF. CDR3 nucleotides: TGTGCCAGCAGCCCCGTCGGACAGGCAAACACTGAAGCTTTCTTT. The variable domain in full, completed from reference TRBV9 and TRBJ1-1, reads DSGVTQTPKHLITATGQRVTLRCSPRSGDLSVYWYQQSLDQGLQFLIQYYNGEERAKGNILERFSAQQFPDLHSELNLSSLELGDSALYFCASSPVGQANTEAFFGQGTRLTVV.

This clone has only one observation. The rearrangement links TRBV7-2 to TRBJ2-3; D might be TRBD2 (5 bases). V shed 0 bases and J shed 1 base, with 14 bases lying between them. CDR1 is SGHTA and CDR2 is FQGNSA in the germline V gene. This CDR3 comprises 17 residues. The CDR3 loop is CASSLAPRGGGTDTQYF. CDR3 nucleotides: TGTGCCAGCAGCTTAGCGCCACGGGGTGGTGGCACAGATACGCAGTATTTT.

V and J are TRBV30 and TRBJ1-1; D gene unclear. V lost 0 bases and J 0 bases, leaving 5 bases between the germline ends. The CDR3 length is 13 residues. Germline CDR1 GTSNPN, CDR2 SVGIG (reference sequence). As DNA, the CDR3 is TGTGCCTGGAGTGTATTTATGAACACTGAAGCTTTCTTT. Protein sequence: CAWSVFMNTEAFF.

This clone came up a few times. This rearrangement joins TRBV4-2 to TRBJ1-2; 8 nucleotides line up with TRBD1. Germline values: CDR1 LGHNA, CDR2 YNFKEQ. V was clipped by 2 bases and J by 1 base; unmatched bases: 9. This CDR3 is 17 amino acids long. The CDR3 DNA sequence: TGTGCCAGCAGCCAACTACCGGGACAGGATAGTAACTATGGCTACACCTTC. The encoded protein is CASSQLPGQDSNYGYTF.

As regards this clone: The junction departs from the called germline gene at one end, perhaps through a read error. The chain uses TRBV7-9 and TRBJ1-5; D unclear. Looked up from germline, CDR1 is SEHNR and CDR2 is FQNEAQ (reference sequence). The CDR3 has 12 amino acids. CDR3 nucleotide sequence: TGTTCCAGCAGCTTAGCCGGGCAGCCCCAGCATTTT. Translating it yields CSSSLAGQPQHF.

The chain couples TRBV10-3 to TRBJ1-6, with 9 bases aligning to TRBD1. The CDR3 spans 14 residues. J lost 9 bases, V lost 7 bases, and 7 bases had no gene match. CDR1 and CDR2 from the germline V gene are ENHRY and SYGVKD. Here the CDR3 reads CAINPGTGSSPLHF. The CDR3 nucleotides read TGTGCCATCAATCCCGGGACAGGGAGTTCACCCCTCCACTTT.

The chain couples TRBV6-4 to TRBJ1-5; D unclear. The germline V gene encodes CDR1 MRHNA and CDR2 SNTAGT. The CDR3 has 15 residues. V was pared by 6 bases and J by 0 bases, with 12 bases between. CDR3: CASSREADSNQPQHF. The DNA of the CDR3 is TGTGCCAGCAGCCGTGAGGCAGATAGCAATCAGCCCCAGCATTTT.

This CDR3 is CAIRTGGEITEAFF. In DNA, the CDR3 is TGTGCCATCAGAACAGGGGGCGAGATCACTGAAGCTTTCTTT. The chain recombines TRBV10-3 with TRBJ1-1; 9 bases are shared with TRBD1. CDR3 length equals 14 residues. Germline loops: CDR1 ENHRY, CDR2 SYGVKD. Unmatched junction bases numbered 6, after V lost 6 bases and J lost 4 bases.